These 16 T cell receptor beta chains were all obtained from the same sample, sequenced in a study of technical replicates of blood from several donors. Sequenced by immunoSEQ multiplex PCR; TCRdb stores in-frame clones only, minus some. In the table there are tens of thousands of clones, 90% to 95% of which are singletons. The specimen sequenced was T cells isolated from PBMCs. The receptors here all came from a human donor in good health.

The gene calls are TRBV9 and TRBJ2-7; D gene ambiguous. The CDR3 contains 13 residues. V lost 2 bases and J 0 bases, leaving 6 bases between the germline ends. In germline, CDR1 is SGDLS, CDR2 YYNGEE. The CDR3: CASSVHSSYEQYF. The CDR3 coding sequence is TGTGCCAGCAGCGTCCACAGCTCCTACGAGCAGTACTTC.

The rearrangement joins TRBV5-1 to TRBJ1-1, with a tentative D call TRBD1 (6 bases). This CDR3 region has 13 residues. Trimming shortened V by 2 bases and J by 6 bases, and 11 bases separated the two germline ends. Germline lookup yields CDR1 SGHRS and CDR2 YFSETQ. The CDR3 spells CASSFAGDAEAFF. Written as DNA, the CDR3 is TGCGCCAGCAGCTTCGCAGGGGACGCTGAAGCTTTCTTT.

The chain is built from TRBV6-5 and TRBJ1-1, with TRBD1 matching 11 bases. The germline gives CDR1 MNHEY, CDR2 SVGAGI. Trimming cost V 6 bases and J 4 bases; bases outside gene matches: 7. There are 15 residues in the CDR3. Here the CDR3 DNA reads TGTGCCAGCAGCCCGGACAGGGGGCAGAGCACTGAAGCTTTCTTT. Translated, it gives CASSPDRGQSTEAFF.

The CDR3 loop reads CASFQSFGETYAAQYF. CDR3 DNA: TGTGCCAGTTTCCAATCTTTTGGGGAGACATACGCGGCGCAGTATTTT. V gene TRBV27 combines with J gene TRBJ2-3, with a tentative D call TRBD2 (5 bases). The CDR3 is 16 amino acids. V gave up 9 bases and J gave up 10 bases, with 29 bases separating them. Germline values: CDR1 MNHEY, CDR2 SMNVEV (reference sequence).

The chain uses TRBV5-4 and TRBJ2-3; 13 nucleotides agree with TRBD2. J was trimmed by 4 bases and V by 2 bases; bases with no gene match: 1. The CDR3 covers 15 residues. In germline, CDR1 is SGHNT, CDR2 YYREEE (reference sequence). CDR3 sequence reads: CASSLGLAGADTQYF. The CDR3 DNA reads TGTGCCAGCAGCTTAGGACTAGCGGGGGCAGATACGCAGTATTTT.

The rearrangement links TRBV6-5 to TRBJ2-2; tentatively, D is TRBD2 (6 bases). The CDR3 is 16 residues long. Germline CDR1 and CDR2: MNHEY and SVGAGI. Trimming took 2 bases from V and 7 from J, leaving 17 bases between them. CDR3 DNA sequence: TGTGCCAGCAGTTACGGAGCGGGCCCCTTGATCGGGGAGCTGTTTTTT. Amino acid sequence: CASSYGAGPLIGELFF.

This chain links TRBV9 with TRBJ1-6, with D possibly matching TRBD1 (5 bases). V gave up 2 bases and J gave up 6 bases, with 9 bases separating them. The CDR3 loop spans 14 amino acids. CDR1 and CDR2 from the germline V gene are SGDLS and YYNGEE. CDR3 coding DNA: TGTGCCAGCAGCGTTAGACAGACTAATTCACCCCTCCACTTT. Translating gives CASSVRQTNSPLHF.

As DNA, the CDR3 is TGCAGCGTTGCTGGGCAGTTGAGTTCCTACGAGCAGTACTTC. It encodes CSVAGQLSSYEQYF. V is TRBV29-1 and J is TRBJ2-7; D uncertain. Trimming left V 4 bases short and J 1 base short, with 14 bases between. Germline V CDR1 and CDR2: SQVTM, ANQGSEA. The CDR3 extends over 14 amino acids.

J is TRBJ1-5 and V is TRBV18, with D possibly TRBD1 on 6 matching bases. Looked up from germline, CDR1 is KGHSH and CDR2 is LQKENI. V was cut by 3 bases and J by 6 bases, with 12 bases left in between. This CDR3 has 14 residues. CDR3 bases: TGTGCCAGCTCACCCACAGGGTTGGTTCAGCCCCAGCATTTT. This translates into CASSPTGLVQPQHF.

The V call is TRBV7-9, the J call TRBJ1-1, with D unresolved. In germline, CDR1 is SEHNR, CDR2 FQNEAQ (reference sequence). Trimming took off 2 bases at V and 5 bases at J, with 15 bases between the two ends. This CDR3 spans 15 amino acids. Written as DNA, the CDR3 is TGTGCCAGCAGCTTACCCTCCCTGTCGGGGACTGAAGCTTTCTTT. Its translation is CASSLPSLSGTEAFF.

The chain has TRBV4-1 and TRBJ1-3, with a weak D call TRBD1 (6 bases). Deletions cut 1 base from V and 4 bases from J, with 11 bases between. Germline CDR1 and CDR2: MGHRA and YSYEKL. The CDR3 is 15 amino acids. The CDR3 bases are TGCGCCAGCAGCCAAGTACCAGGGGTAGGAAACACCATATATTTT. This translates into CASSQVPGVGNTIYF.

The V call is TRBV30, the J call TRBJ1-4; 10 nucleotides align to TRBD1. The CDR3 covers 13 residues. The trim removed 4 bases at V and 5 bases at J, leaving 1 base unmatched. Germline CDR1 and CDR2: GTSNPN and SVGIG (reference sequence). The CDR3 spells CAWMTGGNEKLFF. As DNA, the CDR3 is TGTGCCTGGATGACAGGGGGCAATGAAAAACTGTTTTTT. The full variable domain, rest sourced from reference TRBV30 and TRBJ1-4, is SQTIHQWPATLVQPVGSPLSLECTVEGTSNPNLYWYRQAAGRGLQLLFYSVGIGQISSEVPQNLSASRPQDRQFILSSKKLLLSDSGFYLCAWMTGGNEKLFFGSGTQLSVL.

V is TRBV13 and J is TRBJ1-4; no clear D. V lost 5 bases and J 8 bases, leaving 12 bases between the germline ends. CDR3 length: 13 residues. Germline V gives CDR1 PRHDT, CDR2 FYEKMQ (reference sequence). The CDR3 here is CASSLLSREKLFF. CDR3 nucleotides: TGTGCCAGCAGCCTTTTGTCGCGGGAAAAACTGTTTTTT.

This chain links TRBV11-3 with TRBJ2-7; D remains ambiguous. Germline assignment: CDR1 SGHNT and CDR2 YENEEA. V was clipped by 4 bases and J by 2 bases, with 18 bases between them. CDR3 length: 16 amino acids. The CDR3 here is CASSSSFGGRTYEQYF. The CDR3 DNA sequence: TGTGCCAGCAGCTCGTCCTTTGGCGGAAGAACCTACGAGCAGTACTTC.

The chain couples TRBV4-2 to TRBJ2-3; D may be TRBD2 (6 bases). V gave up 2 bases and J gave up 4 bases, with 16 bases separating them. The CDR3 is 16 amino acids. Germline V gene sequence: CDR1 LGHNA, CDR2 YNFKEQ. CDR3 amino acids: CASSQFGGGAADTQYF. The CDR3 DNA reads as TGTGCCAGCAGCCAATTCGGCGGAGGGGCTGCAGATACGCAGTATTTT.

The chain recombines TRBV5-4 with TRBJ2-1; TRBD2 aligns across 14 bases. CDR3 length: 14 amino acids. Trimming removed 2 bases from V and 10 bases from J; junction bases left unmatched: 2. Germline-derived CDR1 and CDR2 are SGHNT and YYREEE (reference sequence). CDR3 sequence reads: CASSFRLAGGEQFF. The CDR3 coding sequence is TGTGCCAGCAGCTTCAGACTAGCGGGGGGGGAGCAGTTCTTC.